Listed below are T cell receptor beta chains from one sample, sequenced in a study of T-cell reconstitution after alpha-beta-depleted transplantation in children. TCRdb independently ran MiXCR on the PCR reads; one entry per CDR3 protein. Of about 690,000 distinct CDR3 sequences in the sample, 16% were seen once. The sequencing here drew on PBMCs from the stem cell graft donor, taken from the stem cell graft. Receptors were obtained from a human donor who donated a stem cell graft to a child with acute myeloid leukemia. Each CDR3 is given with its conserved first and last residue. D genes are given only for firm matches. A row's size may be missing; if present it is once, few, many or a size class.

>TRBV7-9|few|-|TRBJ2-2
CASSLRGTISSGELFF
TGTGCCAGCAGCTTGAGGGGGACTATTTCTTCCGGGGAGCTGTTTTTT
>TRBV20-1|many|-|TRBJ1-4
CSAIGRGQISEKLFF
TGCAGTGCTATAGGCCGGGGGCAAATCAGTGAAAAACTGTTTTTT
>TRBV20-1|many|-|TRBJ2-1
CAKVGTGYNEQFF
TGCGCCAAGGTCGGGACTGGCTACAATGAGCAGTTCTTC
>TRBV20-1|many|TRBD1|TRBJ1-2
CSASRTGGDYTF
TGCAGTGCTAGCCGGACAGGGGGAGACTACACCTTC
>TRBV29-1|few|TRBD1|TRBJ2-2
CSVSIPLGDSTGELFF
TGCAGCGTCTCTATACCGCTGGGGGACAGCACCGGGGAGCTGTTTTTT
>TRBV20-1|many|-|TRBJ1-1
CSARRRNTEAFF
TGCAGTGCTAGAAGACGGAACACTGAAGCTTTCTTT
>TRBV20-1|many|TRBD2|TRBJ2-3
CSAILTSGGVGTDTQYF
TGCAGTGCTATCCTGACTAGCGGGGGGGTGGGCACAGATACGCAGTATTTT
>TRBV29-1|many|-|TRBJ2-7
CSVEDPTVKGYEQYF
TGCAGCGTTGAAGATCCAACTGTCAAGGGGTACGAGCAGTACTTC
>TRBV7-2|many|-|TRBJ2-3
CASSLIGLGATDTQYF
TGTGCCAGCAGCTTAATCGGTTTAGGGGCCACAGATACGCAGTATTTT
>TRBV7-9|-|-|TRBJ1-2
CASSLMEGNYGYTF
TGTGCCAGCAGCTTAATGGAGGGCAACTATGGCTACACCTTC
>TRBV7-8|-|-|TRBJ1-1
CASSSRGGENTEAFF
TGTGCCAGCAGCTCAAGGGGGGGAGAGAACACTGAAGCTTTCTTT
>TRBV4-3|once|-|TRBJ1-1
CASSQDRRESDGEAFF
TGCGCCAGCAGCCAAGATCGTCGTGAATCGGACGGTGAAGCTTTCTTT
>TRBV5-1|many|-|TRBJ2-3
CASRQVGDTQYF
TGCGCCAGCAGACAGGTGGGAGATACGCAGTATTTT
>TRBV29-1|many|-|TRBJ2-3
CSVYGRFTDTQYF
TGCAGCGTTTATGGGCGGTTCACAGATACGCAGTATTTT
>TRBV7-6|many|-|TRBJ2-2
CASSLGSANTGELFF
TGTGCCAGCAGCCTCGGCAGTGCGAACACCGGGGAGCTGTTTTTT
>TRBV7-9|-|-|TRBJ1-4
CASSSSGDKNEKLFF
TGTGCCAGCAGCTCATCGGGGGACAAGAATGAAAAACTGTTTTTT
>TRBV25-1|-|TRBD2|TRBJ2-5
CASSELTTSGYQETQYF
TGTGCCAGCAGTGAACTTACGACTAGCGGGTACCAAGAGACCCAGTACTTC
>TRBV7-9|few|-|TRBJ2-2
CASSLSGPPGTGELFF
TGTGCCAGCAGCTTATCAGGACCCCCGGGGACCGGGGAGCTGTTTTTT
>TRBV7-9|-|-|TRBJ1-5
CASTQGSYNQPQHF
TGTGCCAGCACCCAGGGGTCTTACAATCAGCCCCAGCATTTT
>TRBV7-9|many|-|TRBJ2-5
CASSIRDTRWRETQYF
TGTGCCAGCAGCATCCGGGACACCCGATGGAGGGAGACCCAGTACTTC
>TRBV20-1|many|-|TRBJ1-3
CSAGDGRGVSGNTIYF
TGCAGTGCAGGGGATGGCAGGGGAGTCTCTGGAAACACCATATATTTT
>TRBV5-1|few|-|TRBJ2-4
CASRGIETEDIQYF
TGCGCCAGCAGAGGCATTGAAACGGAGGACATTCAGTACTTC
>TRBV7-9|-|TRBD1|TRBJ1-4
CASSSSTGGSEKLFF
TGTGCCAGCAGCTCCTCCACAGGGGGCTCTGAAAAACTGTTTTTT
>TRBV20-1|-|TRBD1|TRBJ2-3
CSARDYRTGTSTDTQYF
TGCAGTGCTAGAGATTATCGGACAGGGACTAGCACAGATACGCAGTATTTT
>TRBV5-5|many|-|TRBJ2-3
CASSLWKTDTQYF
TGTGCCAGCAGCTTGTGGAAAACAGATACGCAGTATTTT
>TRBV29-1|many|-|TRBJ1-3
CSVRGLYGNTIYF
TGCAGCGTCAGGGGACTTTATGGAAACACCATATATTTT
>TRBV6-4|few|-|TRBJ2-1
CASSDGPSSYNEQFF
TGTGCCAGCAGTGACGGGCCTAGCTCCTACAATGAGCAGTTCTTC
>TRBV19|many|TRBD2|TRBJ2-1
CASSIRLAGFNEQFF
TGTGCCAGTAGTATCCGACTAGCGGGGTTCAATGAGCAGTTCTTC
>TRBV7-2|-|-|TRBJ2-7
CASSLSGVEQSF
TGTGCCAGCAGCTTGTCCGGAGTCGAGCAGTCCTTC
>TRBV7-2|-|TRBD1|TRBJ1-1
CASSHDRATEAFF
TGTGCCAGCAGCCACGACAGGGCCACTGAAGCTTTCTTT
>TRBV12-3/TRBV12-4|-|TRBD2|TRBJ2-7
CASSQEVLAGVNSYEQYF
TGTGCCAGCAGTCAAGAGGTACTAGCGGGGGTAAACTCCTACGAGCAGTACTTC
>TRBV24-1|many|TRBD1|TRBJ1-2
CATSENYQGESGYTF
TGTGCCACCAGTGAGAACTACCAGGGGGAGAGCGGCTACACCTTC
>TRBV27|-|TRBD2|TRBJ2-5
CASRGTSGGRETQYF
TGTGCCAGCAGAGGGACTAGCGGGGGGAGGGAGACCCAGTACTTC
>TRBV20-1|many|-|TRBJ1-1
CSARSTRKSMNTEAFF
TGCAGTGCTAGGTCCACAAGGAAGTCGATGAACACTGAAGCTTTCTTT
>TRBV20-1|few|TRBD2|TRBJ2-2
CSARGSGVQGGTGELFF
TGCAGTGCTAGGGGTAGCGGGGTCCAAGGAGGGACCGGGGAGCTGTTTTTT
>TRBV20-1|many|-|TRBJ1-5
CSAVRGASNQPQHF
TGCAGTGCTGTTCGGGGGGCGAGCAATCAGCCCCAGCATTTT
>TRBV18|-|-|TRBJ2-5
CASSPPRGGETQYF
TGTGCCAGCTCACCACCGAGGGGCGGTGAGACCCAGTACTTC
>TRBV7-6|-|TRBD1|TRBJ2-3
CASSLMTGEADTQYF
TGTGCCAGCAGCTTAATGACAGGGGAAGCAGATACGCAGTATTTT
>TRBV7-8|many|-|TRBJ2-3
CASSLEGGQYF
TGTGCCAGCAGCCTCGAAGGAGGGCAGTATTTT
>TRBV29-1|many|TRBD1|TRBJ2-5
CSVEDRDGETQYF
TGCAGCGTTGAGGACAGGGACGGAGAGACCCAGTACTTC
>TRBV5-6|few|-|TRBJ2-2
CASRVYTGELFF
TGTGCCAGCAGGGTCTACACCGGGGAGCTGTTTTTT
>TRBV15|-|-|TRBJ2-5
CATSRDGAYGETQYF
TGTGCCACCAGCAGAGATGGGGCGTACGGAGAGACCCAGTACTTC
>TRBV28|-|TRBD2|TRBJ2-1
CASSLKRGTRSYNEQFF
TGTGCCAGCAGTTTAAAGAGGGGGACTAGGTCCTACAATGAGCAGTTCTTC
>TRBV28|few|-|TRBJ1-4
CASSRLDTPYEKLFF
TGTGCCAGCAGCAGATTAGACACCCCGTATGAAAAACTGTTTTTT
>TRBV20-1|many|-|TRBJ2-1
CSASGQLTYNEQFF
TGCAGTGCTAGTGGGCAGCTTACCTACAATGAGCAGTTCTTC
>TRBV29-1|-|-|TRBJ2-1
CSTEGRGSDNEQFF
TGCAGCACCGAAGGGCGGGGTTCCGACAATGAGCAGTTCTTC
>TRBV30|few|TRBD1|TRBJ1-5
CAWSNQGVIQPQHF
TGTGCCTGGAGTAATCAGGGGGTGATCCAGCCCCAGCATTTT